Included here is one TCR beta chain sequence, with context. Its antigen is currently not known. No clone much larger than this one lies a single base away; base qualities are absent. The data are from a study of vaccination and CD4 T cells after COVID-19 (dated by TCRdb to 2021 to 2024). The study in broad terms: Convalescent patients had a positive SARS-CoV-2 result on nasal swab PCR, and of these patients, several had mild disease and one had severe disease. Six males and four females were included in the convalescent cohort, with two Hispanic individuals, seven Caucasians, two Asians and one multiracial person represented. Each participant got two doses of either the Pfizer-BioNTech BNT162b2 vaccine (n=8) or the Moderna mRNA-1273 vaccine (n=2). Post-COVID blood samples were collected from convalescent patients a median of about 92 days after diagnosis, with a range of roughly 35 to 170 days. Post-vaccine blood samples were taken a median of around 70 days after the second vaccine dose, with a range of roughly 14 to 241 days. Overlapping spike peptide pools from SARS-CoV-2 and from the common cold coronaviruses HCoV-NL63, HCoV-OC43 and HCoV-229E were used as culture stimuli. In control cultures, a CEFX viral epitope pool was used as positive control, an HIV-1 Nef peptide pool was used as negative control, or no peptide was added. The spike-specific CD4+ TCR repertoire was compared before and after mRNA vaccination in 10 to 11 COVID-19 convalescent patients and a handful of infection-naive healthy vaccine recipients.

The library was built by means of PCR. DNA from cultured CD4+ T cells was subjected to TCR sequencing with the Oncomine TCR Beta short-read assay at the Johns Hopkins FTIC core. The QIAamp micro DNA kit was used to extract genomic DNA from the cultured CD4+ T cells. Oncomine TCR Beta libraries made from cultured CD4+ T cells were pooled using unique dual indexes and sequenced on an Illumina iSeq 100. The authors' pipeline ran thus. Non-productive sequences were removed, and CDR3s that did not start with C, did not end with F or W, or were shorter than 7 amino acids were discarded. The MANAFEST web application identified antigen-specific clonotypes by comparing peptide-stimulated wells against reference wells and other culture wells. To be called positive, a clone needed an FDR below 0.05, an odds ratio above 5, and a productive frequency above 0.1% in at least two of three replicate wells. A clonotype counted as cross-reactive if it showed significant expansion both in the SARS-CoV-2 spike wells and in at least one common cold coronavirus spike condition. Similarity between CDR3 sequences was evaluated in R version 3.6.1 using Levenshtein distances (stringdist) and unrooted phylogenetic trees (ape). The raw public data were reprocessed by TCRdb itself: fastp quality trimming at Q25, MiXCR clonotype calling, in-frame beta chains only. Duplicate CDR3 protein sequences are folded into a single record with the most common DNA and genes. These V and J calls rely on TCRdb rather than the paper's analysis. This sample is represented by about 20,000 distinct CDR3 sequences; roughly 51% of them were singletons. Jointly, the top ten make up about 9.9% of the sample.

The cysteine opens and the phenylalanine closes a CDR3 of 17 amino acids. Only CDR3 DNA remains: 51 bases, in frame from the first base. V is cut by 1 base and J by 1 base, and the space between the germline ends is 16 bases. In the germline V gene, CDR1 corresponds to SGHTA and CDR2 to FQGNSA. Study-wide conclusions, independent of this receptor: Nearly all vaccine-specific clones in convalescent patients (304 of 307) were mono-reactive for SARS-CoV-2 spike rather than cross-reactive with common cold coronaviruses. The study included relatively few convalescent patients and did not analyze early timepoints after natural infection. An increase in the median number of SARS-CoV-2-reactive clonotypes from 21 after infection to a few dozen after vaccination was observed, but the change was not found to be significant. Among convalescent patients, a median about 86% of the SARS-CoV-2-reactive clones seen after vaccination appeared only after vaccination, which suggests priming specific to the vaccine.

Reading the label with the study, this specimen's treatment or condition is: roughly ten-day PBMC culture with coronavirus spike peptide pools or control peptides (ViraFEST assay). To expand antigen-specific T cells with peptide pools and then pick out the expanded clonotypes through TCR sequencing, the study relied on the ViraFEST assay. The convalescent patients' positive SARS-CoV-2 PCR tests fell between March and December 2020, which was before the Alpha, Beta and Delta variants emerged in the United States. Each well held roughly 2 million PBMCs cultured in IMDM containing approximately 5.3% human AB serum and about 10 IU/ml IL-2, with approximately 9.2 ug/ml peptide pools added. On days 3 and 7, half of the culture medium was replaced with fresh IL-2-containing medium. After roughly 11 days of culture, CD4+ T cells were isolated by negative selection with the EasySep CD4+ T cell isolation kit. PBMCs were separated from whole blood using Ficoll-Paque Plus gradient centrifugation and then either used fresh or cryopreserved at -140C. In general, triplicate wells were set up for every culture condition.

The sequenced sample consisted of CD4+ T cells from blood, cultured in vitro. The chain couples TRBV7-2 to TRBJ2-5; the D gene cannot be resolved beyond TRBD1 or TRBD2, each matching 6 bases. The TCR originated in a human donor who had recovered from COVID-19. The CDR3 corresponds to CASSLESWWGAQETQYF. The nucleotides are TGTGCCAGCAGCTTAGAGAGTTGGTGGGGGGCCCAAGAGACCCAGTACTTC.